This TCR beta chain emerged from a study of resident and recirculating memory T cells in vitiligo. Losses at the gene ends were 3 bases for V and 4 bases for J; bases not matched to a gene: 8. CDR1 SGHRS and CDR2 YFSETQ come from the germline V gene. The CDR3 is 16 residues long. Sequencing used immunoSEQ multiplex PCR; TCRdb keeps in-frame clones, though not all of them. The repertoire includes tens of thousands of clones, about 91% of them detected once, and around 5.1% sits in the top ten. The rearrangement links TRBV5-1 to TRBJ2-3, with TRBD2 identical over 10 bases. The source material was blood. This TCR derives from a male donor with vitiligo. The CDR3 DNA reads TGCGCCAGCAGCTCCGGTAGTAGCGGGAGGTCAGATACGCAGTATTTT. Residues: CASSSGSSGRSDTQYF.